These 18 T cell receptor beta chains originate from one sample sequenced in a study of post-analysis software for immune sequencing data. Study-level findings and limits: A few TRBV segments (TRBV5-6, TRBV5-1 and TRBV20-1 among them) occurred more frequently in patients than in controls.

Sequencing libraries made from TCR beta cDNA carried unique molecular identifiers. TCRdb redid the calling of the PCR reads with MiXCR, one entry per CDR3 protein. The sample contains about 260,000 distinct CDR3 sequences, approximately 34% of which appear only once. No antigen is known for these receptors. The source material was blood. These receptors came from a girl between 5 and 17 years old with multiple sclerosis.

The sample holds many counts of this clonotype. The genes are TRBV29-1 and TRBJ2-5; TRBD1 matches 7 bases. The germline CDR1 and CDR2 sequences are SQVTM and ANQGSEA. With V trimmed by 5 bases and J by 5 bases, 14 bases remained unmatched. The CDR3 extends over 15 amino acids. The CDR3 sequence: CSVTFPGQSTETQYF. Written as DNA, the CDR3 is TGCAGCGTTACCTTTCCGGGACAGTCAACGGAGACCCAGTACTTC.

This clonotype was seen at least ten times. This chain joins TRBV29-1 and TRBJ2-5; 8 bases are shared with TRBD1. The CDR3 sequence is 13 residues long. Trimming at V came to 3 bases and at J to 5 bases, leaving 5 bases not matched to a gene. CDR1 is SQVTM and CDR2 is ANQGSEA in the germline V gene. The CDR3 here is CSVDRGLPETQYF. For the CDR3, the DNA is TGCAGCGTTGACAGGGGGCTCCCGGAGACCCAGTACTTC.

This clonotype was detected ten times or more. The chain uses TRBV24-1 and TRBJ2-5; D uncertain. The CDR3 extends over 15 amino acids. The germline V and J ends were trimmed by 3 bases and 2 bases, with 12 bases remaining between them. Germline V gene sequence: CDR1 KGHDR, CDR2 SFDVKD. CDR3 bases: TGTGCCACCAGTGATCCTGTCGGCGGACAAGAGACCCAGTACTTC. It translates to CATSDPVGGQETQYF.

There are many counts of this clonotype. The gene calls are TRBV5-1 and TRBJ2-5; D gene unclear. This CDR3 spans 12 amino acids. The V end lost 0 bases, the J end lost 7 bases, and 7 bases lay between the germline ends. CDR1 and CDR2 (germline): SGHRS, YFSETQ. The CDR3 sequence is CASSLDATTQYF. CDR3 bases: TGCGCCAGCAGCTTGGACGCTACGACCCAGTACTTC.

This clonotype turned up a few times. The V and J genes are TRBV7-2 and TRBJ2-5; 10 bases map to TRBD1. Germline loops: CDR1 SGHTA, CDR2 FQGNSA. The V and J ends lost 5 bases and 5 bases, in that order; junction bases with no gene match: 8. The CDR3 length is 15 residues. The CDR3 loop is CASSQGTGVRETQYF. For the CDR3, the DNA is TGTGCCAGCAGCCAAGGGACAGGGGTCCGCGAGACCCAGTACTTC.

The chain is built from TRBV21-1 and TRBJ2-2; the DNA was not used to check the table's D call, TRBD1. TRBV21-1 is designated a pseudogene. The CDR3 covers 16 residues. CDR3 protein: CAGSDGDRGRTGELFF. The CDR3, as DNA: TGTGCCGGCTCAGACGGGGACAGGGGGCGGACCGGGGAGCTGTTTTTT.

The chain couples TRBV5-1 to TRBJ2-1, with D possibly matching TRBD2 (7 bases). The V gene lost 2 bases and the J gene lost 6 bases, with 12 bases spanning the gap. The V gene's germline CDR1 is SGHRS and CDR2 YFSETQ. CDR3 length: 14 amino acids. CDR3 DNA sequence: TGCGCCAGCAGCTTAGCGGGACACCTCAATGAGCAGTTCTTC. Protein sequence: CASSLAGHLNEQFF.

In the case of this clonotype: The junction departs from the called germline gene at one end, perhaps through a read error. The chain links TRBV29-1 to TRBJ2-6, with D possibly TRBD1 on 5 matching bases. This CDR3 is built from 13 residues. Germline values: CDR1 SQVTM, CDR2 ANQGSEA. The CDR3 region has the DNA TGCAGCGTCCGCTACTCTGGGGCCAACGTCCGGACTTTC. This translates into CSVRYSGANVRTF.

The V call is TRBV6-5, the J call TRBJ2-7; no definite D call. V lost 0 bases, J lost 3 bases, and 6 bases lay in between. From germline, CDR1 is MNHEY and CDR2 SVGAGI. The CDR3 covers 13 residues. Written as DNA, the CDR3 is TGTGCCAGCAGTTACTCCGGTCTCTACGAGCAGTACTTC. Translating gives CASSYSGLYEQYF.

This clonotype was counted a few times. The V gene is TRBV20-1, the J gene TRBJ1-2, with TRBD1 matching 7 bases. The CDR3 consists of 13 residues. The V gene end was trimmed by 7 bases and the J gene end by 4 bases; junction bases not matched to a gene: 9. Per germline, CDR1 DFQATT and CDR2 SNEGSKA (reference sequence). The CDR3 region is CSVPDRSRYGYTF. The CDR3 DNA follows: TGCAGTGTACCGGACAGGAGCCGCTATGGCTACACCTTC.

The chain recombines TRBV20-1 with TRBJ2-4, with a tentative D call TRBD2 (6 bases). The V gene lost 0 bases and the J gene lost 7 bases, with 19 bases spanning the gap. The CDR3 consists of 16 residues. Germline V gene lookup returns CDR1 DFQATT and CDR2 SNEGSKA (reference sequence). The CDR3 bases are TGCAGTGCTAGAGATCCCCGGGACTCCAAGCCTAACATTCAGTACTTC. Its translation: CSARDPRDSKPNIQYF.

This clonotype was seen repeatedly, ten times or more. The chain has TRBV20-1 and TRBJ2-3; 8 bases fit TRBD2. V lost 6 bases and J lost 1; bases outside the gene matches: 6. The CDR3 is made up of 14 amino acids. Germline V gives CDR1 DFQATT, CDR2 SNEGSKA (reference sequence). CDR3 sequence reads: CSAQTSARTDTQYF. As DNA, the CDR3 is TGCAGTGCCCAGACTAGCGCCCGCACAGATACGCAGTATTTT.

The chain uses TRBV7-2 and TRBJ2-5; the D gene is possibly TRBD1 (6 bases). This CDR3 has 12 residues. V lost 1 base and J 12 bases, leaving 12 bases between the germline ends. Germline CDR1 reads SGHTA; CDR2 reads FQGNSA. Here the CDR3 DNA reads TGTGCCAGCAGCTTAGAGGTGGGGGCGAAGTACTTC. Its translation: CASSLEVGAKYF. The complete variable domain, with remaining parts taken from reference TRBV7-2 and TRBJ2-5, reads GAGVSQSPSNKVTEKGKDVELRCDPISGHTALYWYRQSLGQGLEFLIYFQGNSAPDKSGLPSDRFSAERTGGSVSTLTIQRTQQEDSAVYLCASSLEVGAKYFGPGTRLLVL.

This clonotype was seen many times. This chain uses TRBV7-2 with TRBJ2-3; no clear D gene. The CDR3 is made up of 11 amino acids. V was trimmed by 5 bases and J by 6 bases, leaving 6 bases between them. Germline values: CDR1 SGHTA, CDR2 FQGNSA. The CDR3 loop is CASSPQDTQYF. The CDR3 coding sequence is TGTGCCAGCAGCCCCCAGGATACGCAGTATTTT. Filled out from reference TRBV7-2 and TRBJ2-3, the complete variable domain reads GAGVSQSPSNKVTEKGKDVELRCDPISGHTALYWYRQSLGQGLEFLIYFQGNSAPDKSGLPSDRFSAERTGGSVSTLTIQRTQQEDSAVYLCASSPQDTQYFGPGTRLTVL.

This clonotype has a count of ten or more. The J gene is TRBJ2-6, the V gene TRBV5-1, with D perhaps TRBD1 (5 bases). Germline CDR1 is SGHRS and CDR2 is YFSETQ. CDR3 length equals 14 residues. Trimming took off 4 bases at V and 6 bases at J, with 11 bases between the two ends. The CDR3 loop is CASSKDGAANVLTF. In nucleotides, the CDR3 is TGCGCCAGCAGCAAGGATGGGGCGGCCAACGTCCTGACTTTC.

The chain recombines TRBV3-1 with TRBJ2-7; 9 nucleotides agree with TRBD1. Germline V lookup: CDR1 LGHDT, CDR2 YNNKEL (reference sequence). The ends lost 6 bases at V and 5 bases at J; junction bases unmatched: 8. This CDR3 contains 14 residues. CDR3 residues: CASSNNWDRDEQYF. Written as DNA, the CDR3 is TGTGCCAGCAGTAATAATTGGGACAGGGACGAGCAGTACTTC.

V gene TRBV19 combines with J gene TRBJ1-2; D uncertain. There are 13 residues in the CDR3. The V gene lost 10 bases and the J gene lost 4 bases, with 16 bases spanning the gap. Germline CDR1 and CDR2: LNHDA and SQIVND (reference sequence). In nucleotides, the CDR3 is TGTGCCACAAACCGGGAGTCCGGCTATGGCTACACCTTC. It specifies CATNRESGYGYTF.

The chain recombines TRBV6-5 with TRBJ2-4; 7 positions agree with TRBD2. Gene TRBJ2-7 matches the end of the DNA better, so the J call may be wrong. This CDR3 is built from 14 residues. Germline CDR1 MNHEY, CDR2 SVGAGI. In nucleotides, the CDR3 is TGTGCCAGCAGCGGAGCGGGGACTACCTACGAGCAGTACTTC. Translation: CASSGAGTTYEQYF.